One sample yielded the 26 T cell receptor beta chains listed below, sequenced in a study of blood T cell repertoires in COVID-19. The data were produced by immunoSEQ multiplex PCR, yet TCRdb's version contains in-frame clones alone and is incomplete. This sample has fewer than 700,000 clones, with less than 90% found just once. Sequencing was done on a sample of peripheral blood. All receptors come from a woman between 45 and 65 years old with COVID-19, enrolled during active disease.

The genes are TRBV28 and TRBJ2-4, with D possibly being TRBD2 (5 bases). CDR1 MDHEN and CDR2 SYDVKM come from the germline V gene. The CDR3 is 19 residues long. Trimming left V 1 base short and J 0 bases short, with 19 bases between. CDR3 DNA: TGTGCCAGCAGTTTATACGTACTAGACCCGCCCGGAGCCAAAAACATTCAGTACTTC. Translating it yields CASSLYVLDPPGAKNIQYF.

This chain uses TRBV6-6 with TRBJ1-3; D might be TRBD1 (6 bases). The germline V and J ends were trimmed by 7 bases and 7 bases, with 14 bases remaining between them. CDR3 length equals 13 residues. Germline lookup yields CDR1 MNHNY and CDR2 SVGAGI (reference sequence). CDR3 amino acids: CASMQGSGNTIYF. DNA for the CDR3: TGTGCCAGCATGCAGGGGTCAGGGAACACCATATATTTT.

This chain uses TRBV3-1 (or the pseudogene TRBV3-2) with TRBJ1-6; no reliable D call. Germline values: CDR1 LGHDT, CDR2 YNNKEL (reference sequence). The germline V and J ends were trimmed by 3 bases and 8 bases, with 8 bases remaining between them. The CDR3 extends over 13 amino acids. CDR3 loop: CASSQIADSPLHF. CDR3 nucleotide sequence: TGTGCCAGCAGCCAGATAGCAGATTCACCCCTCCACTTT.

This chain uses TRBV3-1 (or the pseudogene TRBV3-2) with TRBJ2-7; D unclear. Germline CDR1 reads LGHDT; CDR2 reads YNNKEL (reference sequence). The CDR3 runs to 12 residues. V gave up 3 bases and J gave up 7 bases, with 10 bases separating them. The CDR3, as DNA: TGTGCCAGCAGCCATACGCAGGTGGAGCAGTACTTC. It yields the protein CASSHTQVEQYF.

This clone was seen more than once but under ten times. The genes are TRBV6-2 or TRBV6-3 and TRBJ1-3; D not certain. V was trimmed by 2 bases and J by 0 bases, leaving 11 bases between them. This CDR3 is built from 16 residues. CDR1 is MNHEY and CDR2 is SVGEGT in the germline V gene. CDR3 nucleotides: TGTGCCAGCAGTTACCCCGGACTCCGCTCTGGAAACACCATATATTTT. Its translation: CASSYPGLRSGNTIYF.

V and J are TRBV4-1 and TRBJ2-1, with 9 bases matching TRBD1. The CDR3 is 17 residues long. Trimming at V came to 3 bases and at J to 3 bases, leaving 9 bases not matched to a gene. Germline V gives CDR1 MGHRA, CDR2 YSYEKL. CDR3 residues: CASSQASGTGRYNEQFF. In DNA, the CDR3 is TGCGCCAGCAGCCAGGCCTCCGGGACAGGGCGCTACAATGAGCAGTTCTTC.

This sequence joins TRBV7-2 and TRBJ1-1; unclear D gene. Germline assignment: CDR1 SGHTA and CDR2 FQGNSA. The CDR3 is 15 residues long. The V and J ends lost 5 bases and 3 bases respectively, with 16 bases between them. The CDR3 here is CASSPRYGSDTEAFF. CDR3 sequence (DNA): TGTGCCAGCAGCCCGCGGTATGGGTCCGACACTGAAGCTTTCTTT.

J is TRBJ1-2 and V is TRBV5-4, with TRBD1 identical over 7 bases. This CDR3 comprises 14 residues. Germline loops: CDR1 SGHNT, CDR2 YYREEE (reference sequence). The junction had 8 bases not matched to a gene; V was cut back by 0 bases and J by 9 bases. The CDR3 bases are TGTGCCAGCAGCTTGGAAGGGACAGACCCCTGCTACACCTTC. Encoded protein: CASSLEGTDPCYTF.

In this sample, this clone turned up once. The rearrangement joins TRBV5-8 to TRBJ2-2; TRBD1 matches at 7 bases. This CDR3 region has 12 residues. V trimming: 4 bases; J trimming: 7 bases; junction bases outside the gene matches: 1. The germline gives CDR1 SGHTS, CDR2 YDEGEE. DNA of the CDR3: TGTGCCAGCAGCCCAGGGGGCGGGGAGCTGTTTTTT. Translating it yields CASSPGGGELFF.

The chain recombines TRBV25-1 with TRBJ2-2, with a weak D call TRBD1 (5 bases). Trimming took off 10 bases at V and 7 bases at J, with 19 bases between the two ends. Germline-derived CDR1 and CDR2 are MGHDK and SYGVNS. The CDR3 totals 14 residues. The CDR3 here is CATRSPGLHGELFF. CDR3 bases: TGTGCCACCAGGAGCCCAGGGTTACACGGGGAGCTGTTTTTT.

CDR3 nucleotide sequence: TGTGCCTGGGCGGGACAGGTCAATCAGCCCCAGCATTTT. This translates into CAWAGQVNQPQHF. The chain couples TRBV30 to TRBJ1-5; TRBD1 matches 8 bases. V dropped 5 bases and J dropped 3; count of bases not matched to a gene: 3. The CDR3 consists of 13 residues. Germline V lookup: CDR1 GTSNPN, CDR2 SVGIG (reference sequence).

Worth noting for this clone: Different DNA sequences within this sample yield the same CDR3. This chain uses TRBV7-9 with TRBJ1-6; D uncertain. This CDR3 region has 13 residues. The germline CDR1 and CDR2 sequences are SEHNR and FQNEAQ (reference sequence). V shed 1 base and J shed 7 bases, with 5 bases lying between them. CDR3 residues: CASSLDSNSPLHF. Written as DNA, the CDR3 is TGTGCCAGCAGCTTAGATTCAAATTCACCCCTCCACTTT.

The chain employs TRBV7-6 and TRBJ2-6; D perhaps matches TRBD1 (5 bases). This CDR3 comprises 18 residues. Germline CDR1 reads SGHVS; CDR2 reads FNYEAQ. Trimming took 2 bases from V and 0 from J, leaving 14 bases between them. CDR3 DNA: TGTGCCAGCAGCTTACGCCAGGGATCTCTCTCTGGGGCCAACGTCCTGACTTTC. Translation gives CASSLRQGSLSGANVLTF. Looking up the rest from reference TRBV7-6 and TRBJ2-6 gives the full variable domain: GAGVSQSPRYKVTKRGQDVALRCDPISGHVSLYWYRQALGQGPEFLTYFNYEAQQDKSGLPNDRFSAERPEGSISTLTIQRTEQRDSAMYRCASSLRQGSLSGANVLTFGAGSRLTVL.

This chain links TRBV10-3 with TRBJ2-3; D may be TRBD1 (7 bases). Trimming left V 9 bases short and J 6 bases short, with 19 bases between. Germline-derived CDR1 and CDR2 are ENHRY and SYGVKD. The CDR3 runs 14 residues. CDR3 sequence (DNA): TGTGCCATTGCAACAGGGGACGGAGGGGATACGCAGTATTTT. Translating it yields CAIATGDGGDTQYF.

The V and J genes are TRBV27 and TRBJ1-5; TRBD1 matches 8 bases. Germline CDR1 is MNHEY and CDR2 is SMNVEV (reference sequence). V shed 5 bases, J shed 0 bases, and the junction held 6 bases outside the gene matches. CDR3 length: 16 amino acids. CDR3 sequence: CASSPTGVNSNQPQHF. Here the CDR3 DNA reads TGTGCCAGCAGTCCGACAGGGGTTAATAGCAATCAGCCCCAGCATTTT.

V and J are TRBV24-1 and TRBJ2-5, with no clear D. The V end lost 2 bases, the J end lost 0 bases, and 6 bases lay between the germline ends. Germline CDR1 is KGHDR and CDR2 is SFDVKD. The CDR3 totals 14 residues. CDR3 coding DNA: TGTGCCACCAGTGATTACAGCAACCAAGAGACCCAGTACTTC. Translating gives CATSDYSNQETQYF.

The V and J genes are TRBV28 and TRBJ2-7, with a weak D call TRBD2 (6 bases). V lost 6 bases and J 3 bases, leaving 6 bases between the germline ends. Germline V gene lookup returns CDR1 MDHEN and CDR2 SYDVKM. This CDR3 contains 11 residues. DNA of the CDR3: TGTGCCAGCAGCGGGGGCTACGAGCAGTACTTC. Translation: CASSGGYEQYF.

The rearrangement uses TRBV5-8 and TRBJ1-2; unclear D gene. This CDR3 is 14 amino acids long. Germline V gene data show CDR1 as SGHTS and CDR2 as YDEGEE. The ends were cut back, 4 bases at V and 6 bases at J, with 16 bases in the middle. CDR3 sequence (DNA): TGTGCCAGCAGCCCCGCCGGAGGAATGGATGGCTACACCTTC. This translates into CASSPAGGMDGYTF.

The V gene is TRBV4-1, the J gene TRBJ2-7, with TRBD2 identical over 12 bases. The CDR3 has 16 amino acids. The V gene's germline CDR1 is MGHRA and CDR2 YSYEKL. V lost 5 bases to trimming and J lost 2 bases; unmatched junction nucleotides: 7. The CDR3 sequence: CASSGRTSGITYEQYF. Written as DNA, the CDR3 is TGCGCCAGCAGCGGACGGACTAGCGGGATCACCTACGAGCAGTACTTC.

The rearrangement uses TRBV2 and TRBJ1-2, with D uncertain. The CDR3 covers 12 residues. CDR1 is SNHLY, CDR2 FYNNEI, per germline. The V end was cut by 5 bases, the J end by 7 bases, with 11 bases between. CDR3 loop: CASSPVPGGYTF. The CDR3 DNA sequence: TGTGCCAGCAGTCCCGTACCCGGTGGCTACACCTTC.

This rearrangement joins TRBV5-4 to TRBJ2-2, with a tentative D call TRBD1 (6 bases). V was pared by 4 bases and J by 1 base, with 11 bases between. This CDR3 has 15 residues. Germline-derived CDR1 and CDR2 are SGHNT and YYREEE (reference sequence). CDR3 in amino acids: CASSKRTENTGELFF. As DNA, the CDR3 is TGTGCCAGCAGCAAAAGGACAGAGAACACCGGGGAGCTGTTTTTT.

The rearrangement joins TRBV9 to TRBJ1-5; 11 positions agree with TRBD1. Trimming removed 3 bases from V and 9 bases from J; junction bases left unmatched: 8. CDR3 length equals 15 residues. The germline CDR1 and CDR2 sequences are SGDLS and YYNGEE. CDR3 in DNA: TGTGCCAGCAGCGAGGAGGTGGGGACAGGGGGGCCCCAGCATTTT. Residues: CASSEEVGTGGPQHF.

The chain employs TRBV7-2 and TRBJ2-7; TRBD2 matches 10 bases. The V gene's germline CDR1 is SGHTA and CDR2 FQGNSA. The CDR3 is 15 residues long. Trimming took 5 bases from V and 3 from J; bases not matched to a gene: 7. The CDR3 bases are TGTGCCAGCAGCCCCTCTAGCGGGGGAGGCTACGAGCAGTACTTC. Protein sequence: CASSPSSGGGYEQYF.

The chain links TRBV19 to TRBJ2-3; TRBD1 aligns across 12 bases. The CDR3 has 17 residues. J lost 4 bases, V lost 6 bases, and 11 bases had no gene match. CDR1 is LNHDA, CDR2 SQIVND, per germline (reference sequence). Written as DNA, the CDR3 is TGTGCCAGTAGCCCCGGGGGGACAGGGGGCTTTTCAGATACGCAGTATTTT. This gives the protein CASSPGGTGGFSDTQYF.

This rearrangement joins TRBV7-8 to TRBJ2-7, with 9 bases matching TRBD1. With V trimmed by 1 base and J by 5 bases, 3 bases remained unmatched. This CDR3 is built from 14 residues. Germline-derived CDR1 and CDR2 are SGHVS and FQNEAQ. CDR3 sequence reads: CASSLGDRVHEQYF. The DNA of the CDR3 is TGTGCCAGCAGCTTAGGGGACAGGGTCCACGAGCAGTACTTC.

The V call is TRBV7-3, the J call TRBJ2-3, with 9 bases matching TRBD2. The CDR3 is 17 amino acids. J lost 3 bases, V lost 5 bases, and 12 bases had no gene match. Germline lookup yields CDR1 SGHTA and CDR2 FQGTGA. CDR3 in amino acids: CASSLSPSGERTDTQYF. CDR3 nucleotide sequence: TGTGCCAGCAGCCTCTCCCCTAGCGGGGAGCGGACAGATACGCAGTATTTT.